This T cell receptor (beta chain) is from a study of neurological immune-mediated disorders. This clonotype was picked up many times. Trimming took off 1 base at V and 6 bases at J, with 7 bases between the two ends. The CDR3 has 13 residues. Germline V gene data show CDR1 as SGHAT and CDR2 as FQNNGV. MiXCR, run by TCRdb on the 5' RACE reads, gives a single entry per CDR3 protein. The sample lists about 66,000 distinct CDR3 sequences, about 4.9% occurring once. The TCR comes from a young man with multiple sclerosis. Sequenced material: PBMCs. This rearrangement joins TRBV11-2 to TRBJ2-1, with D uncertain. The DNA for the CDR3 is TGTGCCAGCAGCTTAGCCAGGCGCAATGAGCAGTTCTTC. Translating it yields CASSLARRNEQFF.